Listed below are T cell receptor beta chains from one sample, sequenced in a study of CD4 T cells in relation to SARS-CoV-2 and coronaviruses. Antigen specificity for these receptors is unknown. This table comes from immunoSEQ multiplex PCR, and its TCRdb copy is limited to in-frame clones, with some not included. Of 15,000 to 20,000 clones listed, about 72% were seen once; the top ten hold around 14%. The source material was CD4+ T cells from PBMCs, cultured in vitro. All receptors come from a human donor in good health. The CDR3 runs from the conserved cysteine through the conserved F or W. The order of the fields is J gene, V gene, clone size, D gene, CDR3 protein, CDR3 DNA. A D gene is named only where the DNA matches it firmly. The listing skips clone size in some rows; elsewhere it reads once, few, many or a size class.

J: TRBJ1-2
V: TRBV15
size: NA
D: NA
CDR3: CATSRDPGGGYTF
DNA: TGTGCCACCAGCAGAGATCCGGGAGGCGGCTACACCTTC

J: TRBJ1-5
V: TRBV15
size: few
D: NA
CDR3: CATSRDNQPQHF
DNA: TGTGCCACCAGCAGAGATAATCAGCCCCAGCATTTT

J: TRBJ2-1
V: TRBV4-2
size: NA
D: TRBD2
CDR3: CASSRLTSGRPNEQFF
DNA: TGTGCCAGCAGCCGATTAACTAGCGGGAGACCCAATGAGCAGTTCTTC

J: TRBJ2-6
V: TRBV3-1/TRBV3-2
size: NA
D: NA
CDR3: CASSSRGAGANVLTF
DNA: TGTGCCAGCAGCTCCAGGGGGGCTGGGGCCAACGTCCTGACTTTC

J: TRBJ1-1
V: TRBV19
size: NA
D: NA
CDR3: CASGRGYTEAFF
DNA: TGTGCCAGTGGCAGGGGTTATACTGAAGCTTTCTTT

J: TRBJ2-7
V: TRBV7-9
size: NA
D: NA
CDR3: CASSWDASEQYF
DNA: TGTGCCAGCAGCTGGGACGCCAGCGAGCAGTACTTC

J: TRBJ1-4
V: TRBV5-5
size: NA
D: TRBD1
CDR3: CASSQGTAQRNEKLFF
DNA: TGTGCCAGCAGCCAAGGGACAGCCCAAAGGAATGAAAAACTGTTTTTT

J: TRBJ1-6
V: TRBV28
size: NA
D: NA
CDR3: CASSPHRDYNSPLHF
DNA: TGTGCCAGCAGTCCCCACCGGGACTATAATTCACCCCTCCACTTT

J: TRBJ2-7
V: TRBV6-5
size: NA
D: NA
CDR3: CASSYSREQYF
DNA: TGTGCCAGCAGTTACTCCAGGGAGCAGTACTTC

J: TRBJ1-2
V: TRBV19
size: few
D: TRBD1
CDR3: CASSITRGQGGYTF
DNA: TGTGCCAGTAGTATAACCAGGGGGCAGGGTGGCTACACCTTC

J: TRBJ2-4
V: TRBV5-6
size: NA
D: NA
CDR3: CASSRTAIAKNIQYF
DNA: TGTGCCAGCAGTCGGACAGCAATAGCCAAAAACATTCAGTACTTC

J: TRBJ2-3
V: TRBV4-1
size: NA
D: TRBD2
CDR3: CASSQEGGLVKTDTQYF
DNA: TGCGCCAGCAGCCAAGAAGGGGGACTAGTGAAGACAGATACGCAGTATTTT

J: TRBJ1-1
V: TRBV19
size: NA
D: NA
CDR3: CASGSGSAEAFF
DNA: TGTGCCAGTGGGTCAGGGAGCGCTGAAGCTTTCTTT

J: TRBJ2-7
V: TRBV6-5
size: NA
D: TRBD2
CDR3: CASSYDSGREQYF
DNA: TGTGCCAGCAGTTACGATAGCGGGAGAGAGCAGTACTTC